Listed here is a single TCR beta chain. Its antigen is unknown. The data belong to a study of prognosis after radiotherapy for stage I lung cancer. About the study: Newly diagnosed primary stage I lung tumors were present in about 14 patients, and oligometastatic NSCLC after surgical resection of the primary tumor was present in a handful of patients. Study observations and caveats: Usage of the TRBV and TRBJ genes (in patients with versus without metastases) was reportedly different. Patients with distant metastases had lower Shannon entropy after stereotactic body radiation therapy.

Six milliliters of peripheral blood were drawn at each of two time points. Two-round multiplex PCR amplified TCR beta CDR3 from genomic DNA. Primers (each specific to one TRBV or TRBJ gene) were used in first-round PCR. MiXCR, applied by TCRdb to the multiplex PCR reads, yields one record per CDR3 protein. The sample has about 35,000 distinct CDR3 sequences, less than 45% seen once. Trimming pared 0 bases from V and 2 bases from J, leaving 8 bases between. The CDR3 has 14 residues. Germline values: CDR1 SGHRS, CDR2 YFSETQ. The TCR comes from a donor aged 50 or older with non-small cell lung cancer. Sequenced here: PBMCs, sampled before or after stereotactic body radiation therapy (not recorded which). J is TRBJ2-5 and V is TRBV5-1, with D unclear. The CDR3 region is CASSLAGDQETQYF. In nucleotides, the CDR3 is TGCGCCAGCAGCTTGGCCGGAGATCAAGAGACCCAGTACTTC.